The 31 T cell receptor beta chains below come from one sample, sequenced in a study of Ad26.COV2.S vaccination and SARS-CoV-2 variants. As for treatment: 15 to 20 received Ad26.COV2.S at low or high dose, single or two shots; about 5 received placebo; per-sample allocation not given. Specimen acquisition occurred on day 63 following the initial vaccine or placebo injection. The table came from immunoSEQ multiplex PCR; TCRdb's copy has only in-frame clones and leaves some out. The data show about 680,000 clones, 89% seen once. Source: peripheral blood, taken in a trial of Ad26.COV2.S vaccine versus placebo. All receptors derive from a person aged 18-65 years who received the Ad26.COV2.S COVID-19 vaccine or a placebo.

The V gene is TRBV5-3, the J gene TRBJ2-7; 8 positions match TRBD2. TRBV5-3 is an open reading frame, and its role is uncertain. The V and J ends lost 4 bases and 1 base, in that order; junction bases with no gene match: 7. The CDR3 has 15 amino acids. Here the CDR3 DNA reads TGTGCCAGAAGCCCCGGCGGGGGGCTTTCCTACGAGCAGTACTTC. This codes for CARSPGGGLSYEQYF.

The CDR3 nucleotides are TGTGCCAGCAGCCATCTTGGTGATGGCTACACCTTC. Its translation: CASSHLGDGYTF. The V gene is TRBV4-2, the J gene TRBJ1-2; D not resolved. In germline, CDR1 is LGHNA, CDR2 YNFKEQ. This CDR3 is built from 12 residues. V was pared by 3 bases and J by 6 bases, with 8 bases between.

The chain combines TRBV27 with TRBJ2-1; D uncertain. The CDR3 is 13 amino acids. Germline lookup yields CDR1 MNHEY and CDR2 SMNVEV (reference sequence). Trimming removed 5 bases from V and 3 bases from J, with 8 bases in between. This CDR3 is CASSTAGYNEQFF. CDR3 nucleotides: TGTGCCAGCAGTACCGCAGGCTACAATGAGCAGTTCTTC.

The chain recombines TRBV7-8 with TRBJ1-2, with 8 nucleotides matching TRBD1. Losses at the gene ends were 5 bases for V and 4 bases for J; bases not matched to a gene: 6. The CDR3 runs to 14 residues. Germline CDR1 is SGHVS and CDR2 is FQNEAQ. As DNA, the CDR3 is TGTGCCAGCAGCCCGGGGACAGGACGCTATGGCTACACCTTC. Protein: CASSPGTGRYGYTF.

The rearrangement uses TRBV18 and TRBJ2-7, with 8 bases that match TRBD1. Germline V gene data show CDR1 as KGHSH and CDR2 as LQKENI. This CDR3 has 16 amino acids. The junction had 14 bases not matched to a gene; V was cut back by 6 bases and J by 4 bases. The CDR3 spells CASSSGAGGGRYEQYF. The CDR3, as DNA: TGTGCCAGCTCGAGCGGCGCAGGGGGCGGTCGATACGAGCAGTACTTC.

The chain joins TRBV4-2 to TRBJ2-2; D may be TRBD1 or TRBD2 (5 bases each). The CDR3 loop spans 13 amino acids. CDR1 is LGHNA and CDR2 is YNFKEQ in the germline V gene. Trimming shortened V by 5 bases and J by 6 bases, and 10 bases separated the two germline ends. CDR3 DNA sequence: TGTGCCAGCAGCTCGGGACGTCCCGGGGAGCTGTTTTTT. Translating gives CASSSGRPGELFF.

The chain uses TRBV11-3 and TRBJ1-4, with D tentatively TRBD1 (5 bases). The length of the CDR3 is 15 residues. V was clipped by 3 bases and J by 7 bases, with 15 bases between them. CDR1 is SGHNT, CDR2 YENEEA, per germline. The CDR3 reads CASSFSTDTLEKLFF. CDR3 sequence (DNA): TGTGCCAGCAGCTTTTCGACAGACACTCTTGAAAAACTGTTTTTT.

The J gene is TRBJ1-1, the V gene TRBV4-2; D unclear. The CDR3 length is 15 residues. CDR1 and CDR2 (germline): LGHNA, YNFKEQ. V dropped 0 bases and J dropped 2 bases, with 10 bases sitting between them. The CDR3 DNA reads TGTGCCAGCAGCCAAGATGGATGGGGAAACACTGAAGCTTTCTTT. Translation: CASSQDGWGNTEAFF.

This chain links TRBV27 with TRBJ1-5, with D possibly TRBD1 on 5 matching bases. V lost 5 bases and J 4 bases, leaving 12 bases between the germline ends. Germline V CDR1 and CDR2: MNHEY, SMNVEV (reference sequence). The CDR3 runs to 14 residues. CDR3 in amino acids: CASSLRDDNQPQHF. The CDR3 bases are TGTGCCAGCAGTCTCCGGGACGATAATCAGCCCCAGCATTTT.

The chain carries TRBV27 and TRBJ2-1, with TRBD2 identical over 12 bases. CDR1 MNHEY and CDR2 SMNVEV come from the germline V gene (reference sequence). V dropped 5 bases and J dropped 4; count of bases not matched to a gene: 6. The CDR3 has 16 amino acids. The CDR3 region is CASSQPGLAGYNEQFF. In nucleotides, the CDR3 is TGTGCCAGCAGTCAACCAGGACTAGCGGGATACAATGAGCAGTTCTTC.

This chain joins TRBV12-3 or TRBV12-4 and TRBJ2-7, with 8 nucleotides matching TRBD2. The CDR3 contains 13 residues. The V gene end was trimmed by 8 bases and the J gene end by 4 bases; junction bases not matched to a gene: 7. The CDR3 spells CASRPIAGYEQYF. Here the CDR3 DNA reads TGTGCCAGCCGCCCCATAGCGGGGTACGAGCAGTACTTC.

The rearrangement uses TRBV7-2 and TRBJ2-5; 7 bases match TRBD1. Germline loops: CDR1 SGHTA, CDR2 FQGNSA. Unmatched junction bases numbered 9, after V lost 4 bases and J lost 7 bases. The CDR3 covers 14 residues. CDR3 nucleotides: TGTGCCAGCAGCTCAGAGGGGGCAGGGGGGACCCAGTACTTC. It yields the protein CASSSEGAGGTQYF.

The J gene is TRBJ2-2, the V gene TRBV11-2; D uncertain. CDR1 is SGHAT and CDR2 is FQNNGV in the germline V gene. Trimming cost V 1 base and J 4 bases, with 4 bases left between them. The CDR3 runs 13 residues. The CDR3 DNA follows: TGTGCCAGCAGCTTAGGGGCCACCGGGGAGCTGTTTTTT. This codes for CASSLGATGELFF. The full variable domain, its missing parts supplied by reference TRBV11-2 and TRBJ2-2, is EAGVAQSPRYKIIEKRQSVAFWCNPISGHATLYWYQQILGQGPKLLIQFQNNGVVDDSQLPKDRFSAERLKGVDSTLKIQPAKLEDSAVYLCASSLGATGELFFGEGSRLTVL.

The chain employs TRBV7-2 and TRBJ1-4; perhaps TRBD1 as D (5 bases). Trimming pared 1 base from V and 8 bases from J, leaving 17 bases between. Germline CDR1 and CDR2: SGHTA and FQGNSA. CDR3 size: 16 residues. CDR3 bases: TGTGCCAGCAGCTTAGGGGTTGCCCAGAAGGGGGAAAAACTGTTTTTT. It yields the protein CASSLGVAQKGEKLFF. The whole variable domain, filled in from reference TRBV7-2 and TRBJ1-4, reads GAGVSQSPSNKVTEKGKDVELRCDPISGHTALYWYRQSLGQGLEFLIYFQGNSAPDKSGLPSDRFSAERTGGSVSTLTIQRTQQEDSAVYLCASSLGVAQKGEKLFFGSGTQLSVL.

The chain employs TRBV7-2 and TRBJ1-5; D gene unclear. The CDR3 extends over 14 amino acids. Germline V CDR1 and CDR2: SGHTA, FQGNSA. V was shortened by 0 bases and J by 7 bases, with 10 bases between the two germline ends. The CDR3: CASSLAVALQPQHF. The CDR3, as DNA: TGTGCCAGCAGCTTAGCAGTGGCGTTGCAGCCCCAGCATTTT.

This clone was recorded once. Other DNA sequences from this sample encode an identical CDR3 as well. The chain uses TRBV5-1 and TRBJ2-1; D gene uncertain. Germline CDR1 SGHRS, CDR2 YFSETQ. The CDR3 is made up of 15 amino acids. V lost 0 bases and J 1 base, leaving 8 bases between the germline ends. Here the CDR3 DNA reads TGCGCCAGCAGCTTGGACTCCGGATCCTACAATGAGCAGTTCTTC. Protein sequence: CASSLDSGSYNEQFF. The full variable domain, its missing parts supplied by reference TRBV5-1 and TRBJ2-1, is KAGVTQTPRYLIKTRGQQVTLSCSPISGHRSVSWYQQTPGQGLQFLFEYFSETQRNKGNFPGRFSGRQFSNSRSEMNVSTLELGDSALYLCASSLDSGSYNEQFFGPGTRLTVL.

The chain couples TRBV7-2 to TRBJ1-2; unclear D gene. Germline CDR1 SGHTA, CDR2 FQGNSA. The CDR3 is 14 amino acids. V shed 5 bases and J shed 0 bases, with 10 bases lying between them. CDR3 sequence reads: CASSPDGANYGYTF. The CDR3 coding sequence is TGTGCCAGCAGCCCGGACGGCGCTAACTATGGCTACACCTTC.

In nucleotides, the CDR3 is TGTGCCAGCACCCAACAGGGGGGGACCTACAATGAGCAGTTCTTC. This translates into CASTQQGGTYNEQFF. This chain joins TRBV27 and TRBJ2-1; a weak D match, TRBD1 (8 bases). Germline CDR1 and CDR2: MNHEY and SMNVEV (reference sequence). Deletions cut 7 bases from V and 2 bases from J, with 15 bases between. This CDR3 region has 15 residues.

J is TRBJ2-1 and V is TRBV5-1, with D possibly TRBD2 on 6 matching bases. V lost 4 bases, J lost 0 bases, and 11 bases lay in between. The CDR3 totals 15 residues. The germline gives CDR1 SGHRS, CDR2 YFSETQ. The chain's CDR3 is CASSGGTGSYNEQFF. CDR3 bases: TGCGCCAGCAGCGGCGGGACGGGCTCCTACAATGAGCAGTTCTTC.

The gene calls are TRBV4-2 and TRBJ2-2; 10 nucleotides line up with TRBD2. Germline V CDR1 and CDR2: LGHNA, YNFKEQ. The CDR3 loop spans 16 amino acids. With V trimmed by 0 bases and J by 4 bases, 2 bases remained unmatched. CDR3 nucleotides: TGTGCCAGCAGCCAAGAGGCTAGCGGGAGCACCGGGGAGCTGTTTTTT. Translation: CASSQEASGSTGELFF.

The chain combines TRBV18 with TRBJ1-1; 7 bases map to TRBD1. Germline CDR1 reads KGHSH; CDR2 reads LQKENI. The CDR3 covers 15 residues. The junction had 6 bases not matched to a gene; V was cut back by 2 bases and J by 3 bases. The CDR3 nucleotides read TGTGCCAGCTCACCAGGTGCAGGGGGTGACACTGAAGCTTTCTTT. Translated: CASSPGAGGDTEAFF.

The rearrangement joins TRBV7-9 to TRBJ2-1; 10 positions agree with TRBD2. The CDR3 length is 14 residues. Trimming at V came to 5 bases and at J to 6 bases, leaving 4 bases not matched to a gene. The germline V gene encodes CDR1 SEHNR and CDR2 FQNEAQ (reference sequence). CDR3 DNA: TGTGCCAGCAGCCCAGCGGGGGGGCCCAATGAGCAGTTCTTC. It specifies CASSPAGGPNEQFF.

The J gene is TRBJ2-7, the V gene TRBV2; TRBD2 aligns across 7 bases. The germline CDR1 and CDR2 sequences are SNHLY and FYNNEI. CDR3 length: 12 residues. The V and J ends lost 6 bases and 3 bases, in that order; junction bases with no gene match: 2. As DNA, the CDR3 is TGTGCCAGCAGGAGGGACTACTACGAGCAGTACTTC. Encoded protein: CASRRDYYEQYF.

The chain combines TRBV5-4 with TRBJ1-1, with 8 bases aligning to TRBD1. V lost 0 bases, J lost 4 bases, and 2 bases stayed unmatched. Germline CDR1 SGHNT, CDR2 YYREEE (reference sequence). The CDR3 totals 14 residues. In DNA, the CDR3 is TGTGCCAGCAGCTTGGGGACAGGGACCACTGAAGCTTTCTTT. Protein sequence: CASSLGTGTTEAFF.

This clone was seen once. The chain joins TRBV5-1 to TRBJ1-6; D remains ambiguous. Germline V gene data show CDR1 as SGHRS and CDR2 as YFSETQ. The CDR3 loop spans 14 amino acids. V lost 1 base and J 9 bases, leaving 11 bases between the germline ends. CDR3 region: CASSLWEESSPLHF. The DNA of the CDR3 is TGCGCCAGCAGCTTGTGGGAAGAGAGTTCACCCCTCCACTTT.

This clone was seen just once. CDR3 in amino acids: CASSTGGPGELFF. The CDR3 DNA follows: TGTGCCAGTAGTACAGGGGGACCCGGGGAGCTGTTTTTT. The rearrangement joins TRBV19 to TRBJ2-2, with 7 nucleotides matching TRBD1. CDR3 length: 13 residues. Germline V gene lookup returns CDR1 LNHDA and CDR2 SQIVND (reference sequence). Trimming at V came to 4 bases and at J to 6 bases, leaving 2 bases not matched to a gene.

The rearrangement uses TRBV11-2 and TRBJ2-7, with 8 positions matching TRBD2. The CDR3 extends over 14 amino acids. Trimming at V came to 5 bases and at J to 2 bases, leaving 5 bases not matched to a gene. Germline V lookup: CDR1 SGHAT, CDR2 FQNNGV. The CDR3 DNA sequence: TGTGCCAGCAGCCTTTCTAGCGGGCCCTACGAGCAGTACTTC. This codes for CASSLSSGPYEQYF.

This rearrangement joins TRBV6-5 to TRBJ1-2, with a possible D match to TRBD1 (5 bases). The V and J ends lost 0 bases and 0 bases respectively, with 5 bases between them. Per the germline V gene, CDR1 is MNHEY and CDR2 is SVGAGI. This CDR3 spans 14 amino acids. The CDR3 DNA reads TGTGCCAGCAGTTACTCGGGGGCTAACTATGGCTACACCTTC. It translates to CASSYSGANYGYTF.

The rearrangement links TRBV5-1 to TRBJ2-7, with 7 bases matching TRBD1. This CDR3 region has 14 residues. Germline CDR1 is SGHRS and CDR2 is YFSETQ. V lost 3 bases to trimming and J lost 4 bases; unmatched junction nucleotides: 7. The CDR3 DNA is TGCGCCAGCAGCTCAGGGACAGCTTCTTACGAGCAGTACTTC. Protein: CASSSGTASYEQYF.

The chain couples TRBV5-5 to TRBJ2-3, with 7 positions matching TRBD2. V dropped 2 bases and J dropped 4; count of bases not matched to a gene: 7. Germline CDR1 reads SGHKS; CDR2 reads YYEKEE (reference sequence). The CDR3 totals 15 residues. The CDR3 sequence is CASSFLGLISDTQYF. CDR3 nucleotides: TGTGCCAGCAGCTTTTTGGGACTAATATCAGATACGCAGTATTTT.

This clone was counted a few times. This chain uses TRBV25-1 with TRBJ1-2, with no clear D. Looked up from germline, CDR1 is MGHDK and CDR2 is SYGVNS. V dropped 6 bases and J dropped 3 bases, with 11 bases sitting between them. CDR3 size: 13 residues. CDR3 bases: TGTGCCAGCAGGGGGTCCCCGGACTATGGCTACACCTTC. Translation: CASRGSPDYGYTF.